The source of this T cell receptor (beta chain) is a study of blood T cell repertoires in COVID-19. Study context: Acute-phase and convalescent COVID-19 samples originated in the United States, Italy and Spain. T cells, B-cell-depleted T cells, or PBMCs provided the cDNA or gDNA that served as material.

Authors' analysis steps: Using reference gene primer amplification, nucleated cell counts were estimated. Sequencing was performed with immunoSEQ multiplex PCR; in TCRdb, only in-frame clones are kept and a portion is missing. V, J and clone size are taken as reported in that table, and D and trimming were inferred from the DNA itself. The data show about 240,000 clones, approximately 85% seen once. This CDR3 is 12 amino acids long. Trimming removed 2 bases at V and 6 bases at J, with 4 bases between. CDR1 is LGHDT, CDR2 YNNKEL, per germline (reference sequence). The clonotype was recovered from a woman aged 70 to 79 with acute or convalescent COVID-19. The chain couples TRBV3-1 (or the pseudogene TRBV3-2) to TRBJ1-4; D unclear. Sequencing used peripheral blood. CDR3 DNA sequence: TGTGCCAGCAGCCAACCCGATGAAAAACTGTTTTTT. Translation gives CASSQPDEKLFF.